These 5 T cell receptor beta chains share one sample of origin, sequenced in a study of T cells in localized non-small cell lung cancer. The table came from immunoSEQ multiplex PCR; TCRdb's copy has only in-frame clones and leaves some out. The sample records about 52,000 clones, roughly 75% being singletons. Specimen: PBMCs, collected before any cancer treatment. Source of these receptors: a woman aged 35 to 75 with stage II lung adenocarcinoma.

J is TRBJ1-4 and V is TRBV6-5; no reliable D call. This CDR3 comprises 12 residues. Germline-derived CDR1 and CDR2 are MNHEY and SVGAGI. V was shortened by 8 bases and J by 8 bases, with 12 bases between the two germline ends. CDR3 bases: TGTGCCAGCGGGAGGGTACGAGAAAAACTGTTTTTT. Its protein is CASGRVREKLFF.

The CDR3 here is CASSLIPDRGRGYTF. Here the CDR3 DNA reads TGTGCCAGCAGCTTAATACCGGACAGGGGAAGAGGCTACACCTTC. This chain joins TRBV5-8 and TRBJ1-2, with TRBD1 matching over 9 bases. CDR1 SGHTS and CDR2 YDEGEE come from the germline V gene. This CDR3 spans 15 amino acids. The V gene end was trimmed by 2 bases and the J gene end by 8 bases; junction bases not matched to a gene: 10.

A few counts support this clone. J is TRBJ1-1 and V is TRBV5-4; 9 positions match TRBD1. The CDR3 length is 15 residues. Per the germline V gene, CDR1 is SGHNT and CDR2 is YYREEE (reference sequence). V shed 3 bases, J shed 5 bases, and the junction held 8 bases outside the gene matches. The CDR3 bases are TGTGCCAGCAGCTCAGACGACAGGGGGGGGACTGAAGCTTTCTTT. As protein: CASSSDDRGGTEAFF.

This chain uses TRBV28 with TRBJ1-2; 10 bases map to TRBD1. J was trimmed by 8 bases and V by 5 bases; bases with no gene match: 8. Per the germline V gene, CDR1 is MDHEN and CDR2 is SYDVKM. There are 14 residues in the CDR3. The CDR3 DNA sequence: TGTGCCAGCAGTCGCCTCGGGGACAGGGGAGGCTACACCTTC. It translates to CASSRLGDRGGYTF.

The chain has TRBV28 and TRBJ1-5; TRBD1 might be the D (6 bases). Trimming stripped 4 bases from V and 0 bases from J, with 10 bases between. This CDR3 spans 15 amino acids. Germline values: CDR1 MDHEN, CDR2 SYDVKM. The CDR3 nucleotides are TGTGCCAGCAGTTCAGGGGCCATTAGCAATCAGCCCCAGCATTTT. Amino acids: CASSSGAISNQPQHF.